Presented here are 4 T cell receptor beta chains from one specimen sequenced in a study of early T cells in non-severe SARS-CoV-2 infection. TCRdb called the 5' RACE reads again in MiXCR, with one record for every CDR3 protein. The repertoire holds some 33,000 distinct CDR3 sequences, with under 6% as singletons. The specimen sequenced was whole blood. Receptors were obtained from an adult who was a healthcare worker with PCR-confirmed SARS-CoV-2 infection or an uninfected control (not recorded which).

This clonotype has at least ten counts. The chain uses TRBV2 and TRBJ1-1, with 9 bases aligning to TRBD1. V was clipped by 6 bases and J by 5 bases; unmatched bases: 10. CDR3 length: 15 amino acids. The germline gives CDR1 SNHLY, CDR2 FYNNEI. CDR3: CASRVSDRGSTEAFF. In nucleotides, the CDR3 is TGTGCCAGCAGAGTATCGGACAGGGGAAGTACTGAAGCTTTCTTT.

V gene TRBV2 combines with J gene TRBJ2-5, with 8 bases lining up with TRBD2. Germline lookup yields CDR1 SNHLY and CDR2 FYNNEI. V lost 7 bases, J lost 3 bases, and 7 bases stayed unmatched. This CDR3 has 14 amino acids. CDR3 region: CASNGGLGEETQYF. In nucleotides, the CDR3 is TGTGCCAGCAATGGGGGACTAGGGGAAGAGACCCAGTACTTC.

This clonotype was seen many times. The chain has TRBV7-9 and TRBJ2-5; unclear D gene. The CDR3 is 14 residues long. V lost 6 bases and J lost 7, with 18 bases in between. Per germline, CDR1 SEHNR and CDR2 FQNEAQ (reference sequence). The CDR3 sequence is CASRIAVQESTQYF. The CDR3 DNA follows: TGTGCCAGCAGGATAGCTGTGCAAGAGTCGACCCAGTACTTC. Filled out from reference TRBV7-9 and TRBJ2-5, the complete variable domain reads DTGVSQNPRHKITKRGQNVTFRCDPISEHNRLYWYRQTLGQGPEFLTYFQNEAQLEKSRLLSDRFSAERPKGSFSTLEIQRTEQGDSAMYLCASRIAVQESTQYFGPGTRLLVL.

This clonotype was recorded at least ten times. This chain's CDR3 is CSVSGGTTEQYF. CDR3 in DNA: TGCAGTGTTAGCGGGGGTACTACGGAGCAGTACTTC. This rearrangement joins TRBV20-1 to TRBJ2-7, with 9 bases lining up with TRBD2. This CDR3 spans 12 amino acids. From germline, CDR1 is DFQATT and CDR2 SNEGSKA (reference sequence). J gave up 7 bases and V 7 bases, and 8 bases lay outside the gene matches.